This T cell receptor (beta chain) was documented in a study of T cell responses to AZD1222 COVID-19 vaccine. Study-wide findings and caveats: Vaccination with two AZD1222 doses was followed by a rise in Spike-specific TCR breadth and depth. After the peak T cell response, and only then, were repertoires sampled. The number of AZD1222 recipients seropositive at baseline was only five or six.

As to this clone: Its antigen remains unidentified.

The CDR3 spans 16 residues. V was pared by 3 bases and J by 6 bases, with 9 bases of the junction left unmatched. The germline V gene encodes CDR1 SGHRS and CDR2 YFSETQ. Clones were read by immunoSEQ multiplex PCR, and TCRdb kept only the in-frame ones, dropping some. Counted here are approximately 110,000 clones, approximately 96% occurring once; the ten biggest clones make up 2% to 2.5%. The V gene is TRBV5-1, the J gene TRBJ2-2; TRBD1 agrees at 9 bases. The sample in question was peripheral blood, obtained on day 0 of AZD1222 vaccination. The source is an adult in good health. The CDR3 DNA sequence: TGCGCCAGCAGCTGGTCGGGACAGGGTGGCTCCGGGGAGCTGTTTTTT. This sequence encodes CASSWSGQGGSGELFF.